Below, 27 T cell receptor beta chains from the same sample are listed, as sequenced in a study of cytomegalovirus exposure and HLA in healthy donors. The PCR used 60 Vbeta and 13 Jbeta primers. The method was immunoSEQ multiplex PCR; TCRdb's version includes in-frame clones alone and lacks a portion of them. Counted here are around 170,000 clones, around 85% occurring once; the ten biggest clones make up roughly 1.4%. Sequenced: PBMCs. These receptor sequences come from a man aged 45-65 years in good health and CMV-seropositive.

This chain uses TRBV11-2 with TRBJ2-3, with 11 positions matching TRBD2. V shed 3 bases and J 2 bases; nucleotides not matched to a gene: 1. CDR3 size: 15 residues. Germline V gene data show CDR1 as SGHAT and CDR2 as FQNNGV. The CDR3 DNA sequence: TGTGCCAGCAGCTTGACTAGCGGGGCCACAGATACGCAGTATTTT. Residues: CASSLTSGATDTQYF.

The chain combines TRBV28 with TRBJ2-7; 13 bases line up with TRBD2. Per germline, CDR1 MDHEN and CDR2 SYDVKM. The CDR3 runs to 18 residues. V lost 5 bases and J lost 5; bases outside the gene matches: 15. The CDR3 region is CASSRARPTSGRTHEQYF. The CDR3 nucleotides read TGTGCCAGCAGTCGCGCTCGCCCGACTAGCGGGAGGACCCACGAGCAGTACTTC. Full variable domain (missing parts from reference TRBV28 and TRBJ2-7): DVKVTQSSRYLVKRTGEKVFLECVQDMDHENMFWYRQDPGLGLRLIYFSYDVKMKEKGDIPEGYSVSREKKERFSLILESASTNQTSMYLCASSRARPTSGRTHEQYFGPGTRLTVT.

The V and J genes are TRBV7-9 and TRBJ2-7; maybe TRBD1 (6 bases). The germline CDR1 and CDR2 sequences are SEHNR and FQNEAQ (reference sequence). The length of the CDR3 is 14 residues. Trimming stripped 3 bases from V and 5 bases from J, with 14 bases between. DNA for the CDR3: TGTGCCAGCAGCTTCGGGACAACCAGCCACGAGCAGTACTTC. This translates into CASSFGTTSHEQYF.

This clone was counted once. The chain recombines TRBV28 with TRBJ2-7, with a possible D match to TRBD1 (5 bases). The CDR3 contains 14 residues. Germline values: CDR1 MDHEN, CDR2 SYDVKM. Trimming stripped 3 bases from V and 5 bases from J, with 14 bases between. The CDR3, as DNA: TGTGCCAGCAGTTTCCTGCAGGGTAGGCACGAGCAGTACTTC. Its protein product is CASSFLQGRHEQYF.

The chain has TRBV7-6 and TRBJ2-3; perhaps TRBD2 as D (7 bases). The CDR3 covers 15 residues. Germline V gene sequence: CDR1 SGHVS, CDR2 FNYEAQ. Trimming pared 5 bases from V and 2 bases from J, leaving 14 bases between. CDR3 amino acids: CASSPWGGPTDTQYF. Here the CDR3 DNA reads TGTGCCAGCAGCCCCTGGGGGGGCCCCACAGATACGCAGTATTTT.

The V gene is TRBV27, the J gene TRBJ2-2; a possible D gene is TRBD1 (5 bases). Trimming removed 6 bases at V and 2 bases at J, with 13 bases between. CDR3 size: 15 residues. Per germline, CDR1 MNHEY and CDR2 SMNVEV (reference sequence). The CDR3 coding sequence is TGTGCCAGCAGGCGACAGAGGACCAACACCGGGGAGCTGTTTTTT. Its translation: CASRRQRTNTGELFF.

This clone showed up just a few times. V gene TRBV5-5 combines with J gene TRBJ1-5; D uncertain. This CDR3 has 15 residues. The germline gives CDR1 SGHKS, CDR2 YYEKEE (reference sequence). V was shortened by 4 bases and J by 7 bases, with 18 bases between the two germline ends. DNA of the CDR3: TGTGCCAGCAGCCCGGCCCGGGGTCTAGGGCAGCCCCAGCATTTT. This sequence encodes CASSPARGLGQPQHF.

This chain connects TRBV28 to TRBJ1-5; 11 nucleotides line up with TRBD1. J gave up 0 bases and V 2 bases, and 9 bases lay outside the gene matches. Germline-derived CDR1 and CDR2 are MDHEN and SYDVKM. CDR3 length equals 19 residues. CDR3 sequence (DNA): TGTGCCAGCAGTTTAGGTTGGGGACAGGGGGTTTATAGCAATCAGCCCCAGCATTTT. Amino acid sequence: CASSLGWGQGVYSNQPQHF.

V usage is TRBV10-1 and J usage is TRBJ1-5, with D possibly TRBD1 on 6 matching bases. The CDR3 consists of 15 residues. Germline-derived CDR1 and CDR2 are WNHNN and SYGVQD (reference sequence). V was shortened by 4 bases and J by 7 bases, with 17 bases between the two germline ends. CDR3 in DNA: TGCGCCAGCAGTGCGCCGGGACACTCGAGGCAGCCCCAGCATTTT. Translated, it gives CASSAPGHSRQPQHF.

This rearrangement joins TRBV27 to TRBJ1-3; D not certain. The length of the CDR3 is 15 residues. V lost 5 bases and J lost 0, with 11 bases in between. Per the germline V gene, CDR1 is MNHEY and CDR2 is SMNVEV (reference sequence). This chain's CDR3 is CASSRGSGSGNTIYF. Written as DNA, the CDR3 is TGTGCCAGCAGTCGAGGGTCGGGCTCTGGAAACACCATATATTTT.

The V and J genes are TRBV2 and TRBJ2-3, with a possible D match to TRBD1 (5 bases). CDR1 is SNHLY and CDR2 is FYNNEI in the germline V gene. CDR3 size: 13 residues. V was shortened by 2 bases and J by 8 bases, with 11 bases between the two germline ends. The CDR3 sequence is CASSESQGGTQYF. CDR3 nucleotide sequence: TGTGCCAGCAGTGAATCGCAGGGCGGTACGCAGTATTTT.

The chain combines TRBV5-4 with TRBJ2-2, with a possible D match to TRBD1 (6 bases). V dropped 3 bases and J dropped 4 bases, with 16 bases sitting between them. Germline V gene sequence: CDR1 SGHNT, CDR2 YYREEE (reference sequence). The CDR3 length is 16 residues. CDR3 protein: CASSYGTPLGTGELFF. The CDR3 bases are TGTGCCAGCAGCTACGGGACACCCCTCGGCACCGGGGAGCTGTTTTTT. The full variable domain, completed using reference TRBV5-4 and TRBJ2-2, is ETGVTQSPTHLIKTRGQQVTLRCSSQSGHNTVSWYQQALGQGPQFIFQYYREEENGRGNFPPRFSGLQFPNYSSELNVNALELDDSALYLCASSYGTPLGTGELFFGEGSRLTVL.

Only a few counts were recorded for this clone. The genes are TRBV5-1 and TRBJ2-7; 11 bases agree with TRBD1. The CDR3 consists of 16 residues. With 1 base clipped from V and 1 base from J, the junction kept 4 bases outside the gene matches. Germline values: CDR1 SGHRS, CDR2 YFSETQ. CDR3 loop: CASSLRGQGGSYEQYF. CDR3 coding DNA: TGCGCCAGCAGCTTGAGGGGACAGGGGGGTTCCTACGAGCAGTACTTC. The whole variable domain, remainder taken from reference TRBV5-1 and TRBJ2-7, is KAGVTQTPRYLIKTRGQQVTLSCSPISGHRSVSWYQQTPGQGLQFLFEYFSETQRNKGNFPGRFSGRQFSNSRSEMNVSTLELGDSALYLCASSLRGQGGSYEQYFGPGTRLTVT.

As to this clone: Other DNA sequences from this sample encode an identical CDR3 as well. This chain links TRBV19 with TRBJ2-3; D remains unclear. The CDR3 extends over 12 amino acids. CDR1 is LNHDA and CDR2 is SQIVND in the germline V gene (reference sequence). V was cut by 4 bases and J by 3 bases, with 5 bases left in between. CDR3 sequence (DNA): TGTGCCAGTAGTACCAGAACAGATACGCAGTATTTT. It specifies CASSTRTDTQYF.

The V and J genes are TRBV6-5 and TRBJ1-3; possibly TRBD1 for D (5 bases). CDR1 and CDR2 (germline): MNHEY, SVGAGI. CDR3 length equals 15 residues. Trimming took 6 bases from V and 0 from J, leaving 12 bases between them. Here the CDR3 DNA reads TGTGCCAGCAGGGGGGGGAGGTCCTCTGGAAACACCATATATTTT. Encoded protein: CASRGGRSSGNTIYF.

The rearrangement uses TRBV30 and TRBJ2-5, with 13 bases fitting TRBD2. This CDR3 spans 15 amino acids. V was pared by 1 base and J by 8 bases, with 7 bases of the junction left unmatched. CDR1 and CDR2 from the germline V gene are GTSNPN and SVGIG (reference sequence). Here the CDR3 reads CAWSAQGTSGETQYF. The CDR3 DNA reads TGTGCCTGGAGTGCGCAGGGGACTAGCGGGGAAACCCAGTACTTC.

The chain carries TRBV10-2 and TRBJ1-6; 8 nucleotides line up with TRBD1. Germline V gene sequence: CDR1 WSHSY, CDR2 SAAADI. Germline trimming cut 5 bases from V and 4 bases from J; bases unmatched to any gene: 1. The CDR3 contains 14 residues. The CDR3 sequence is CASSRQGYNSPLHF. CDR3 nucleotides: TGCGCCAGCAGTCGACAGGGGTATAATTCACCCCTCCACTTT.

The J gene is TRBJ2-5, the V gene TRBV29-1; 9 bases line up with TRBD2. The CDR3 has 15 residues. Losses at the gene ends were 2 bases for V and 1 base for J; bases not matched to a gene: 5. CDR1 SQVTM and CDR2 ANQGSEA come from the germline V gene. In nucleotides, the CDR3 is TGCAGCGTTGAAATTAGCGGGGGATTCCAAGAGACCCAGTACTTC. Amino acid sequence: CSVEISGGFQETQYF.

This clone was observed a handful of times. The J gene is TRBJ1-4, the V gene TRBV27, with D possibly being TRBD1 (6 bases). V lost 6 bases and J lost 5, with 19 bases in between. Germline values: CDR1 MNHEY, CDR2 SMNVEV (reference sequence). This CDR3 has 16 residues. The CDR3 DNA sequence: TGTGCCAGCAGCCCGGGACACCTCTCCCCCAATGAAAAACTGTTTTTT. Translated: CASSPGHLSPNEKLFF.

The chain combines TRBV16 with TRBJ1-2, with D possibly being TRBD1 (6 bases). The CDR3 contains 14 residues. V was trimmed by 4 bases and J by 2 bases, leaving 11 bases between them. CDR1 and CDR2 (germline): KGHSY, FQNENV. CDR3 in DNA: TGTGCCAGCAGCCCTGACAGGACGAACTATGGCTACACCTTC. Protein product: CASSPDRTNYGYTF. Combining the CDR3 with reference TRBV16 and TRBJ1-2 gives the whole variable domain GEEVAQTPKHLVRGEGQKAKLYCAPIKGHSYVFWYQQVLKNEFKFLISFQNENVFDETGMPKERFSAKCLPNSPCSLEIQATKLEDSAVYFCASSPDRTNYGYTFGSGTRLTVV.

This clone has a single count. In DNA, the CDR3 is TGTGCCAGCAGCTTAGGGTTTGGGACAAACGAAGCTTTCTTT. Translating gives CASSLGFGTNEAFF. The chain joins TRBV7-6 to TRBJ1-1; the D gene is possibly TRBD1 (6 bases). Germline loops: CDR1 SGHVS, CDR2 FNYEAQ. The CDR3 length is 14 residues. Trimming took off 1 base at V and 8 bases at J, with 14 bases between the two ends.

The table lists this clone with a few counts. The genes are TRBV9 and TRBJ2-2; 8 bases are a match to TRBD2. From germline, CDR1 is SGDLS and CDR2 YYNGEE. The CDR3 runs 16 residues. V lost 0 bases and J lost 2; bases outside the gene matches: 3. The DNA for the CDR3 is TGTGCCAGCAGCGTAGAGTTAGCGGGAAACACCGGGGAGCTGTTTTTT. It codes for CASSVELAGNTGELFF. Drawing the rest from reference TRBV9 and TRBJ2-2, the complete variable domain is DSGVTQTPKHLITATGQRVTLRCSPRSGDLSVYWYQQSLDQGLQFLIQYYNGEERAKGNILERFSAQQFPDLHSELNLSSLELGDSALYFCASSVELAGNTGELFFGEGSRLTVL.

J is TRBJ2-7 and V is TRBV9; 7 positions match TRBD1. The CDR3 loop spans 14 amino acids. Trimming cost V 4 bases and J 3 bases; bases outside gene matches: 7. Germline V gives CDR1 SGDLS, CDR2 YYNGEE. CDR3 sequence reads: CASSPRGLVYEQYF. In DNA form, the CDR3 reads TGTGCCAGCAGCCCGAGGGGGCTAGTCTACGAGCAGTACTTC.

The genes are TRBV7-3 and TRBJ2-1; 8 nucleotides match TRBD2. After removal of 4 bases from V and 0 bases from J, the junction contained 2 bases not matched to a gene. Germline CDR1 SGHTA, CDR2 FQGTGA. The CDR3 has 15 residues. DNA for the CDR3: TGTGCCAGCAGCTCGGGGGGGAGCTCCTACAATGAGCAGTTCTTC. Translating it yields CASSSGGSSYNEQFF.

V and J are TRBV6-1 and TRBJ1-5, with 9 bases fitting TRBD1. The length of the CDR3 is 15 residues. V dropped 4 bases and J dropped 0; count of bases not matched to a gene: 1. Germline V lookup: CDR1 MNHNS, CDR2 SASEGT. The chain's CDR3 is CASSGTGDSNQPQHF. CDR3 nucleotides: TGTGCCAGCAGTGGGACAGGGGATAGCAATCAGCCCCAGCATTTT.

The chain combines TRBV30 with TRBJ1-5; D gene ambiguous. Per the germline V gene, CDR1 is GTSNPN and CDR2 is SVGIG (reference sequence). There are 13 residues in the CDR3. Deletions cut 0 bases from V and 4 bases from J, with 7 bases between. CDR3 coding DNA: TGTGCCTGGAGTGTGACAACTAATCAGCCCCAGCATTTT. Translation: CAWSVTTNQPQHF.

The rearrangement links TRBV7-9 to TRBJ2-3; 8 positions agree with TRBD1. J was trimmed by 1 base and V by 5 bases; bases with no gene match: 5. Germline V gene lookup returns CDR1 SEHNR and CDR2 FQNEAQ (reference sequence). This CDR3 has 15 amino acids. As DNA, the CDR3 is TGTGCCAGCAGCGATCGGACAGGGCGCACAGATACGCAGTATTTT. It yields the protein CASSDRTGRTDTQYF.